This T cell receptor beta chain was sequenced during a study of T cells after yellow fever vaccination. TCRdb re-derived calls from the 5' RACE reads in MiXCR, one entry per CDR3 protein. The repertoire holds about 29,000 distinct CDR3 sequences, with about 5% as singletons. In its sample, this clonotype is medium-sized. Antigen: not known. Findings and limits, study-wide: Booster samples showed a return of most primary-vaccination clones (around 95% CD4, 80% to 90% CD8).

Germline assignment: CDR1 SGHDT and CDR2 YYEEEE. The length of the CDR3 is 12 residues. The V and J ends lost 5 bases and 3 bases respectively, with 8 bases between them. The clonotype was recovered from a man aged 25 to 40 who received the YFV17D yellow fever vaccine. The chain links TRBV5-6 to TRBJ1-1; no clear D. Specimen: CD8+ T cells sorted from PBMCs, collected 10 days after the yellow fever booster vaccination. The DNA for the CDR3 is TGTGCCAGCAGTACCGGGGACACTGAAGCTTTCTTT. Amino acids: CASSTGDTEAFF.